The present TCR beta chain was sequenced within a study of T cell responses to AZD1222 COVID-19 vaccine. TCRdb's table, derived via immunoSEQ multiplex PCR, lists solely in-frame clones and lacks some. The repertoire has about 150,000 clones, more than 85% of them found once; the top ten carry approximately 1.3%. This clone was seen just once. The germline V and J ends were trimmed by 6 bases and 0 bases, with 12 bases remaining between them. CDR1 MNHEY and CDR2 SMNVEV come from the germline V gene (reference sequence). The CDR3 sequence is 15 residues long. Pooling of second doses given at about 4 or about 12 weeks was done.

The chain recombines TRBV27 with TRBJ2-1; D tentatively fits TRBD1 or TRBD2 (5 bases each). This receptor was taken from an adult who received the AZD1222 COVID-19 vaccine. Specimen: peripheral blood, collected 28 days after the second AZD1222 dose. CDR3 nucleotides: TGTGCCAGCAGCCGAGGGGTTCCCTCCTACAATGAGCAGTTCTTC. Its protein product is CASSRGVPSYNEQFF.